This is a list of T cell receptor beta chains from one sample in a study of blood T cell repertoires in COVID-19. Clones were sequenced by immunoSEQ multiplex PCR, and TCRdb holds only the in-frame ones, with some missing. Found here are roughly 74,000 clones, more than 70% of them singletons; the top ten hold around 2.7%. Sequenced: peripheral blood. The receptors were gathered from a man between 65 and 80 years old with active or convalescent COVID-19. Both conserved end residues are trimmed from each CDR3.

cdr3_length | j_call | v_call | cdr3_aa
13 | TRBJ2-2 | TRBV19 | ASSIEILNTGELF
11 | TRBJ1-1 | TRBV7-9 | ASSLQGGTEAF
11 | TRBJ2-7 | TRBV3-1/TRBV3-2 | ASSQGPGNEQY
16 | TRBJ2-2 | TRBV7-6 | ASSLWPSGGANTGELF
14 | TRBJ2-7 | TRBV7-9 | ASSLAGGGLLHEQY
13 | TRBJ2-1 | TRBV30 | AWRRTSGRPHEQF
12 | TRBJ2-5 | TRBV10-3 | AIRGRQGEETQY
12 | TRBJ2-7 | TRBV3-1/TRBV3-2 | ASSTGTSTYEQY
13 | TRBJ1-2 | TRBV9 | ASSVAVGGGYGYT
11 | TRBJ1-1 | TRBV14 | ASRRTGNTEAF
12 | TRBJ1-5 | TRBV7-9 | ASQGGKGNQPQH
13 | TRBJ1-3 | TRBV9 | ASSVGTGSGNTIY
12 | TRBJ1-3 | TRBV11-2 | ASSSPRGENTIY
16 | TRBJ2-7 | TRBV28 | ASTRRDIRTSGSYEQY
15 | TRBJ2-5 | TRBV5-6 | ASSLAGRGQFQETQY
11 | TRBJ2-3 | TRBV7-2 | ASSDRQTDTQY
11 | TRBJ1-1 | TRBV12-3/TRBV12-4 | ASSQGVITEAF
12 | TRBJ2-7 | TRBV7-2 | ASSPGLEPYEQY
15 | TRBJ1-3 | TRBV9 | ASSTSGTGQAGNTIY
14 | TRBJ2-2 | TRBV27 | ASSAGGLTNTGELF
10 | TRBJ2-5 | TRBV14 | ASSQAEETQY